This record concerns one T cell receptor beta chain sequence. The sample is drawn from a study of technical replicates of blood from a handful of donors. The protocol was immunoSEQ multiplex PCR, while the TCRdb copy is restricted to in-frame clones and leaves out a portion. The table records under 90,000 clones, roughly 93% of them present only once. This CDR3 is built from 11 residues. Trimming pared 3 bases from V and 3 bases from J, leaving 3 bases between. CDR1 is SGHNT, CDR2 YYREEE, per germline (reference sequence). Input material: T cells isolated from PBMCs. This receptor was obtained from a human donor in good health. J is TRBJ2-5 and V is TRBV5-4; D not certain. CDR3 amino acids: CASSSKETQYF. The CDR3, as DNA: TGTGCCAGCAGCTCCAAAGAGACCCAGTACTTC. Supplemented by reference TRBV5-4 and TRBJ2-5, the full variable domain reads ETGVTQSPTHLIKTRGQQVTLRCSSQSGHNTVSWYQQALGQGPQFIFQYYREEENGRGNFPPRFSGLQFPNYSSELNVNALELDDSALYLCASSSKETQYFGPGTRLLVL.